These T cell receptor beta chains were read from a single sample in a study of CD8+CD57+ T cells in acquired aplastic anemia. TCRdb redid the calling of the reads with MiXCR, one entry per CDR3 protein. Of about 58,000 distinct CDR3 sequences in the sample, 55% to 70% were seen once. The sequenced sample was sorted CD4+, CD8+, or CD8+CD57+ T cells (not recorded which) from PBMCs. Receptor source: a human donor with aplastic anemia. The CDR3 runs from the conserved cysteine through the conserved F or W. The D gene is left open where the match is weak. A clone size is listed for some rows: how often the clone was seen (once, few, many), or a class if it is expanded.

J gene | clone size | V gene | D gene | CDR3 protein | CDR3 DNA
TRBJ2-1 | many | TRBV9 | TRBD2 | CASSVGVAGDEQFF | TGTGCCAGCAGCGTAGGGGTAGCGGGGGATGAGCAGTTCTTC
TRBJ2-5 | . | TRBV5-1 | . | CASSLIIQETQYF | TGCGCCAGCAGCTTGATCATCCAAGAGACCCAGTACTTC
TRBJ2-3 | . | TRBV6-1 | TRBD2 | CASSEGTSGGTDTQYF | TGTGCCAGCAGTGAAGGGACTAGCGGGGGGACAGATACGCAGTATTTT
TRBJ1-6 | . | TRBV6-5 | . | CASSYAGSSPLHF | TGTGCCAGCAGTTACGCAGGGAGTTCACCCCTCCACTTT
TRBJ2-7 | . | TRBV2 | TRBD1 | CAINAGQAAYEQYF | TGTGCCATCAACGCGGGACAGGCAGCCTACGAGCAGTACTTC
TRBJ1-2 | . | TRBV20-1 | TRBD1 | CSARTGHGYTF | TGCAGTGCTAGGACAGGGCACGGCTACACCTTC
TRBJ1-6 | many | TRBV9 | TRBD1 | CASSPSSDRVRDSPLHF | TGTGCCAGCAGCCCGTCCTCGGACAGGGTCCGTGATTCACCCCTCCACTTT
TRBJ1-1 | few | TRBV29-1 | TRBD1 | CSVQGQATTEAFF | TGCAGCGTGCAGGGACAGGCAACCACTGAAGCTTTCTTT
TRBJ2-1 | once | TRBV19 | TRBD2 | CASRTTTSGGHNEQFF | TGTGCCAGTAGGACCACGACTAGCGGGGGGCACAATGAGCAGTTCTTC
TRBJ1-1 | . | TRBV2 | . | CASSTSFNTEAFF | TGTGCCAGCAGTACGAGCTTCAACACTGAAGCTTTCTTT
TRBJ2-7 | many | TRBV27 | . | CASSLSGGNEQYF | TGTGCCAGCAGTTTAAGTGGGGGCAACGAGCAGTACTTC
TRBJ2-3 | . | TRBV4-1 | . | CASSRAPITDTQYF | TGCGCCAGCAGCCGGGCACCTATAACAGATACGCAGTATTTT
TRBJ2-7 | . | TRBV20-1 | TRBD1 | CSATRQGPPYEQYF | TGCAGTGCTACTCGACAGGGGCCCCCCTACGAGCAGTACTTC
TRBJ2-3 | many | TRBV6-2/TRBV6-3 | TRBD2 | CASSYRLADYTDTQYF | TGTGCCAGCAGTTACCGGCTAGCGGATTACACAGATACGCAGTATTTT
TRBJ2-1 | . | TRBV29-1 | TRBD2 | CSVPILAGPKNEQFF | TGCAGCGTACCGATTCTAGCGGGACCGAAAAATGAGCAGTTCTTC
TRBJ2-7 | medium-sized | TRBV25-1 | . | CASSADRVGTYEQYF | TGTGCCAGCAGTGCAGACAGAGTAGGAACCTACGAGCAGTACTTC
TRBJ2-5 | . | TRBV7-7 | . | CASSFGGAETQYF | TGTGCCAGCAGCTTTGGCGGGGCTGAGACCCAGTACTTC
TRBJ1-4 | many | TRBV4-2 | . | CASSQVGGLANEKLFF | TGTGCCAGCAGCCAAGTAGGGGGTCTGGCTAATGAAAAACTGTTTTTT
TRBJ1-3 | . | TRBV24-1 | . | CATSDEGGSGNTIYF | TGTGCCACCAGTGATGAAGGGGGCTCTGGAAACACCATATATTTT
TRBJ1-4 | . | TRBV19 | TRBD1 | CASIPRTGTDEKLFF | TGTGCCAGTATCCCGAGGACAGGGACGGATGAAAAACTGTTTTTT
TRBJ1-5 | . | TRBV6-2/TRBV6-3 | . | CASSYAGISQPQHF | TGTGCCAGCAGTTACGCAGGGATAAGTCAGCCCCAGCATTTT
TRBJ2-7 | . | TRBV10-3 | TRBD1 | CAISNTGTGFHEQYF | TGTGCCATCAGTAACACCGGGACAGGGTTCCACGAGCAGTACTTC
TRBJ2-3 | . | TRBV19 | . | CASSMVQVVDTQYF | TGTGCCAGTAGTATGGTACAGGTGGTGGATACGCAGTATTTT
TRBJ2-7 | . | TRBV18 | TRBD1 | CASSPSGQDHNYEQYF | TGTGCCAGCTCACCTTCGGGACAGGATCACAACTACGAGCAGTACTTC
TRBJ2-3 | . | TRBV7-2 | . | CASSGGPRDTQYF | TGTGCCAGCAGCGGGGGCCCTCGGGATACGCAGTATTTT
TRBJ1-2 | once | TRBV6-1 | TRBD1 | CASSEDETGGINGYTF | TGTGCCAGCAGTGAAGACGAGACAGGGGGCATTAATGGCTACACCTTC
TRBJ1-1 | . | TRBV10-3 | . | CAISEPARGDNTEAFF | TGTGCCATCAGTGAGCCTGCAAGGGGGGATAACACTGAAGCTTTCTTT
TRBJ1-6 | . | TRBV19 | . | CASSIQGSYSPLHF | TGTGCCAGTAGTATACAGGGGAGCTATTCACCCCTCCACTTT
TRBJ1-3 | . | TRBV2 | TRBD1 | CASIPTGWAGNTIYF | TGTGCCAGCATTCCGACAGGGTGGGCTGGAAACACCATATATTTT
TRBJ2-3 | few | TRBV11-2 | . | CASSFSPVVSKADTQYF | TGTGCCAGCAGCTTTAGTCCAGTAGTATCGAAGGCAGATACGCAGTATTTT
TRBJ2-7 | medium-sized | TRBV2 | . | CASSRSYEQYF | TGTGCCAGCAGTCGCTCCTACGAGCAGTACTTC
TRBJ2-5 | . | TRBV5-6 | TRBD1 | CASSLLIGGQQETQYF | TGTGCCAGCAGCCTCCTAATTGGGGGACAGCAAGAGACCCAGTACTTC
TRBJ1-2 | many | TRBV7-9 | . | CASSLREVYTF | TGTGCCAGCAGCTTAAGAGAGGTCTACACCTTC
TRBJ1-1 | . | TRBV15 | . | CATTRGMNTEAFF | TGTGCCACCACGAGGGGGATGAACACTGAAGCTTTCTTT
TRBJ2-7 | . | TRBV12-3/TRBV12-4 | . | CASSQGPVGEQYF | TGTGCCAGCAGCCAGGGACCGGTCGGCGAGCAGTACTTC
TRBJ2-7 | . | TRBV7-8 | TRBD2 | CASSVGLAGDEQYF | TGTGCCAGCAGCGTGGGACTAGCGGGGGACGAGCAGTACTTC
TRBJ2-7 | . | TRBV2 | . | CASRSGRYYEQYF | TGTGCCAGCAGGAGCGGGCGCTACTACGAGCAGTACTTC
TRBJ1-2 | . | TRBV12-3/TRBV12-4 | . | CASRRQGAYGYTF | TGTGCCAGCAGGCGTCAAGGGGCGTACGGCTACACCTTC
TRBJ2-5 | many | TRBV9 | TRBD2 | CASSEPLTSGGRETQYF | TGTGCCAGCAGCGAGCCCCTCACTAGCGGGGGCCGAGAGACCCAGTACTTC
TRBJ1-1 | few | TRBV5-4 | . | CASSQPGSPEAFF | TGTGCCAGCAGCCAGCCGGGGAGCCCTGAAGCTTTCTTT
TRBJ2-7 | . | TRBV10-3 | TRBD2 | CAISESTSGGYEQYF | TGTGCCATCAGTGAGTCGACTAGCGGGGGCTACGAGCAGTACTTC
TRBJ1-1 | . | TRBV10-3 | . | CAINTGPNTEAFF | TGTGCCATCAATACAGGGCCGAACACTGAAGCTTTCTTT
TRBJ2-1 | . | TRBV10-3 | . | CAISGGGQSSYNEQFF | TGTGCCATCAGTGGCGGGGGACAGAGCTCCTACAATGAGCAGTTCTTC
TRBJ1-2 | many | TRBV9 | TRBD1 | CASSVSQDRGVGGYTF | TGTGCCAGCAGCGTATCTCAGGACAGGGGAGTCGGTGGCTACACCTTC
TRBJ1-6 | many | TRBV12-3/TRBV12-4 | TRBD1 | CASKKGGNSYNSPLHF | TGTGCCAGCAAGAAAGGGGGCAACTCCTATAATTCACCCCTCCACTTT
TRBJ2-7 | many | TRBV11-2 | . | CASSGPREQYF | TGTGCCAGCAGCGGCCCGAGGGAGCAGTACTTC
TRBJ1-1 | many | TRBV9 | TRBD1 | CASSVVPGQGVLNTEAFF | TGTGCCAGCAGCGTAGTCCCGGGACAGGGGGTTCTGAACACTGAAGCTTTCTTT
TRBJ2-7 | . | TRBV9 | . | CASSGFGSPYEQYF | TGTGCCAGCAGCGGATTTGGGAGTCCCTACGAGCAGTACTTC
TRBJ2-7 | . | TRBV19 | TRBD1 | CASGQGFVYEQYF | TGTGCCAGTGGACAGGGGTTCGTCTACGAGCAGTACTTC
TRBJ2-3 | . | TRBV6-1 | . | CASSELKGSGADTDTQYF | TGTGCCAGCAGTGAATTGAAAGGGTCAGGGGCTGACACAGATACGCAGTATTTT
TRBJ2-7 | . | TRBV25-1 | TRBD2 | CASSVKTSGQEQYF | TGTGCCAGCAGCGTAAAGACTAGCGGCCAGGAGCAGTACTTC
TRBJ1-2 | medium-sized | TRBV19 | . | CASRREGGYTF | TGTGCCAGTCGCAGGGAGGGTGGCTACACCTTC
TRBJ1-5 | . | TRBV7-8 | . | CSSGSDSLTYNQPQHF | TGTTCCAGCGGCTCCGACAGCCTAACATATAATCAGCCCCAGCATTTT
TRBJ2-7 | . | TRBV9 | . | CASSQGEDEQYF | TGTGCCAGCTCTCAGGGGGAGGACGAGCAGTACTTC
TRBJ1-1 | . | TRBV24-1 | . | CATSDSSLGGNTEAFF | TGTGCCACCAGTGATTCGTCGTTAGGGGGGAACACTGAAGCTTTCTTT